Detailed here is one T cell receptor beta chain. This CDR3 region has 16 residues. Losses at the gene ends were 2 bases for V and 6 bases for J; bases not matched to a gene: 11. Per germline, CDR1 MNHNS and CDR2 SASEGT. This sample is drawn from a study of blood T cell repertoires in COVID-19. About the research overall: From the United States, Italy and Spain came samples of acute and convalescent COVID-19.

Generated by immunoSEQ multiplex PCR, the TCRdb table keeps only in-frame clones and is missing some. This table holds about 50,000 clones, 75% to 95% found once. The rearrangement links TRBV6-1 to TRBJ1-1; the match to TRBD1 covers 8 bases. This TCR was recovered from a man between 45 and 60 years old with active COVID-19. The sequencing input was peripheral blood. The CDR3 nucleotides are TGTGCCAGCAGTGAACTAGCGTGGACAGGGTGGGCTGAAGCTTTCTTT. Translating gives CASSELAWTGWAEAFF.